In this sample, the clone carrying this T cell receptor beta chain turned up once. The sample belongs to a study of TIL therapy for anti-PD-1-resistant metastatic lung cancer. The ends lost 2 bases at V and 4 bases at J; junction bases unmatched: 5. Per germline, CDR1 SGHTA and CDR2 FQGNSA. The CDR3 contains 16 residues. The sample's time point: pre-treatment sample, taken before nivolumab and TIL therapy. This was the immunoSEQ v3 assay. Measured with immunoSEQ multiplex PCR; TCRdb has only the in-frame clones, and not every one. The sample shows just under 60,000 clones, 73% of them seen only once. The chain recombines TRBV7-2 with TRBJ2-1; 10 bases agree with TRBD2. The sequences come from blood, collected at baseline. This TCR derives from a person aged 25-85 years with non-small cell lung cancer. Written as DNA, the CDR3 is TGTGCCAGCAGCTTATCTCTAGCGGGGGTGTACAATGAGCAGTTCTTC. Translating it yields CASSLSLAGVYNEQFF.